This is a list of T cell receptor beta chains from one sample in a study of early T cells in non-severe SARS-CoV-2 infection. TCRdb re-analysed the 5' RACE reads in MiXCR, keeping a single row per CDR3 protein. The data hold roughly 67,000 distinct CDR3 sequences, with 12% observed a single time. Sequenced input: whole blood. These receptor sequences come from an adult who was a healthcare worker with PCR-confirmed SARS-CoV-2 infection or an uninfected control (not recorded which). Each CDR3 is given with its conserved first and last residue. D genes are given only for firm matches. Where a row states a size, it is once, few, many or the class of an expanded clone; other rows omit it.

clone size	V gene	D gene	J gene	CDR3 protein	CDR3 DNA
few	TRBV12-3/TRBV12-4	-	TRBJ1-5	CASSYGGAGGPQHF	TGTGCCAGCAGTTACGGCGGCGCGGGGGGGCCCCAGCATTTT
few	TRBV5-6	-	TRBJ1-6	CASRGSPYNSPLHF	TGTGCCAGCAGAGGGTCCCCCTATAATTCACCCCTCCACTTT
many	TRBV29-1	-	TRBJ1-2	CSVVGGAYGYTF	TGCAGCGTTGTTGGGGGTGCCTATGGCTACACCTTC
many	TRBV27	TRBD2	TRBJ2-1	CASSLLAGGASPYNEQFF	TGTGCCAGCAGTCTACTAGCGGGGGGCGCCAGCCCCTACAATGAGCAGTTCTTC
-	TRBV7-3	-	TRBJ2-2	CASSPQASTGELFF	TGTGCCAGCAGCCCACAGGCCTCCACCGGGGAGCTGTTTTTT
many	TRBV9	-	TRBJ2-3	CASSARGERDTQYF	TGTGCCAGCAGCGCGCGTGGAGAGCGGGATACGCAGTATTTT
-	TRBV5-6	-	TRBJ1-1	CASSPDTGQMNTEAFF	TGTGCCAGCAGCCCGGACACCGGCCAGATGAACACTGAAGCTTTCTTT
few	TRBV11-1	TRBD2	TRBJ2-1	CASSNTLGPSGGRSYNEQFF	TGTGCCAGCAGTAACACTTTAGGGCCAAGCGGGGGGCGTTCCTACAATGAGCAGTTCTTC
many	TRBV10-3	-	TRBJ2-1	CAISELGPNEQFF	TGTGCCATCAGCGAGCTAGGGCCCAATGAGCAGTTCTTC
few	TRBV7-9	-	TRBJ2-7	CASSFEGGVNEQYF	TGTGCCAGCAGCTTTGAGGGGGGAGTCAACGAGCAGTACTTC
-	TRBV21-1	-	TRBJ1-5	CASSKGGRRENQPQHF	TGTGCCAGCAGCAAGGGGGGCCGACGCGAGAATCAGCCCCAGCATTTT
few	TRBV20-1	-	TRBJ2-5	CSVLKTQGQETQYF	TGCAGTGTTCTAAAAACGCAGGGGCAAGAGACCCAGTACTTC
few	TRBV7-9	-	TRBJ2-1	CASSRGLREQFF	TGTGCCAGCAGCAGAGGGCTCAGGGAGCAGTTCTTC
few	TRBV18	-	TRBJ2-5	CASSPPAQETQYF	TGTGCCAGCTCACCACCTGCCCAAGAGACCCAGTACTTC
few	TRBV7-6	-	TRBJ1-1	CASGRRTNTEAFF	TGTGCCAGTGGTAGACGGACTAACACTGAAGCTTTCTTT